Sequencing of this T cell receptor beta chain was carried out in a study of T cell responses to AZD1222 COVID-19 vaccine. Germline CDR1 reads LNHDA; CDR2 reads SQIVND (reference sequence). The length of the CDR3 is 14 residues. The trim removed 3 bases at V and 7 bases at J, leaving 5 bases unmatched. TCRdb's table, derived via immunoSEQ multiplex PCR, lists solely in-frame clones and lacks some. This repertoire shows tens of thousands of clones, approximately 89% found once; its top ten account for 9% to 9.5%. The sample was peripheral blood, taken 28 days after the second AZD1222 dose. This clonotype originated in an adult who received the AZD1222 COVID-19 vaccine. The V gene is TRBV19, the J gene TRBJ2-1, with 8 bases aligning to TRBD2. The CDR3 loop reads CASSMGGGLNEQFF. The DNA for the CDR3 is TGTGCCAGTAGTATGGGCGGGGGGTTGAATGAGCAGTTCTTC.